This TCR beta chain was retrieved from a study of monozygotic twins with inflammatory bowel disease. TCRdb processed the 5' RACE reads again and assigns one entry to each CDR3 protein, with no DNA. This specimen shows fewer than 350,000 distinct CDR3 sequences; the ten leading clones hold roughly 2%. Overall study results and limits: Repertoire similarity did not differ between concordant and discordant twins, perhaps due to limited power. Other individuals had fewer clonotypes in common with IBD patients than with healthy twins, especially with disease activity. IBD patients showed reduced TCRbeta diversity (inverse Simpson) versus healthy co-twins.

Investigators pulled total RNA out of whole blood and did not sort T cells. Germline values: CDR1 SQVTM, CDR2 ANQGSEA. The CDR3 consists of 12 residues. Regarding this clonotype: Its specificity is not known.

The receptor's source is a human donor with ulcerative colitis or Crohn's disease, or a healthy co-twin of an affected twin (not recorded which). The chain couples TRBV29-1 to TRBJ1-1; no DNA is available, so the TRBD1 call from TCRdb remains unchecked. The sample taken for sequencing was blood. The CDR3 reads CSVDEQGKQAFF.